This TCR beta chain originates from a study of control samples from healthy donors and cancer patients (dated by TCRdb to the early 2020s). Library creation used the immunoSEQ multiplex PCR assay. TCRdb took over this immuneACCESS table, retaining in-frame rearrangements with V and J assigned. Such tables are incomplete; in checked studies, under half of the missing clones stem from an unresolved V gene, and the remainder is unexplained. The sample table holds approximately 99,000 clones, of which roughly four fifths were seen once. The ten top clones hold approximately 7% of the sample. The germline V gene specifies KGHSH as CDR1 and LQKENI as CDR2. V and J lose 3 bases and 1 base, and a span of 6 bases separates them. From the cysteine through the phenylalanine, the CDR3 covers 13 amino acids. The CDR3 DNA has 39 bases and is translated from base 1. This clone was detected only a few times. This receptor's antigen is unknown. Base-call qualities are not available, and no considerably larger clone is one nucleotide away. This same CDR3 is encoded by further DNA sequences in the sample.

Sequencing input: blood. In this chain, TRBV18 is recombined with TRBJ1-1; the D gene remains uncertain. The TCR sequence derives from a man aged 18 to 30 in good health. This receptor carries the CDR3 CASSPRGNTEAFF. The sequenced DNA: TGTGCCAGCTCACCCCGAGGGAACACTGAAGCTTTCTTT. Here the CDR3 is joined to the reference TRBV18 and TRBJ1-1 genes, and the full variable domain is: NAGVMQNPRHLVRRRGQEARLRCSPMKGHSHVYWYRQLPEEGLKFMVYLQKENIIDESGMPKERFSAEFPKEGPSILRIQQVVRGDSAAYFCASSPRGNTEAFFGQGTRLTVV.